This T cell receptor beta chain was identified in a study of cytomegalovirus exposure and HLA in healthy donors. Trimming shortened V by 3 bases and J by 5 bases, and 11 bases separated the two germline ends. The CDR3 extends over 14 amino acids. CDR1 MDHEN and CDR2 SYDVKM come from the germline V gene. The PCR contained 60 Vbeta and 13 Jbeta primers. Method: immunoSEQ multiplex PCR; TCRdb's copy keeps in-frame clones and lacks some. The table lists 95,000 to 130,000 clones, 50% to 70% of them singletons, with 7.5% to 9.5% in the top ten. The V call is TRBV28, the J call TRBJ2-1; the D is unclear. This TCR derives from a woman aged 40 to 50 in good health and CMV-seropositive. Sample: PBMCs. The CDR3: CASSLPPNNNEQFF. CDR3 DNA sequence: TGTGCCAGCAGTTTGCCACCAAACAACAATGAGCAGTTCTTC.